One sample yielded the 27 T cell receptor beta chains listed below, sequenced in a study of T cells after yellow fever vaccination. From the 5' RACE reads, TCRdb called clonotypes with MiXCR, one entry per CDR3 protein. This table has roughly 340,000 distinct CDR3 sequences, 3% to 4.5% appearing once. The sequences come from PBMCs, collected 5 days after the yellow fever booster vaccination. Receptors originate from a young man who received the YFV17D yellow fever vaccine.

This clonotype occurred many times. J is TRBJ2-7 and V is TRBV27, with D perhaps assigned TRBD1 or TRBD2 (6 bases each). Trimming pared 2 bases from V and 0 bases from J, leaving 17 bases between. This CDR3 is 17 amino acids long. Germline loops: CDR1 MNHEY, CDR2 SMNVEV (reference sequence). CDR3 bases: TGTGCCAGCAGTTTAGGGGGGCCTTACGGGAGCTCCTACGAGCAGTACTTC. Translated, it gives CASSLGGPYGSSYEQYF.

This clonotype was found many times. The chain has TRBV12-3 or TRBV12-4 and TRBJ2-5; TRBD2 might be the D (6 bases). The CDR3 has 11 residues. V was trimmed by 5 bases and J by 5 bases, leaving 6 bases between them. The CDR3 loop is CASSREETQYF. The CDR3 DNA is TGTGCCAGCAGTCGGGAGGAGACCCAGTACTTC.

This rearrangement joins TRBV3-1 to TRBJ2-1; 8 bases fit TRBD1. The CDR3 has 16 residues. From germline, CDR1 is LGHDT and CDR2 YNNKEL (reference sequence). Germline trimming cut 1 base from V and 2 bases from J; bases unmatched to any gene: 4. The CDR3 nucleotides are TGTGCCAGCAGCCAAGGAGGCAGGGGGCCCTACAATGAGCAGTTCTTC. It specifies CASSQGGRGPYNEQFF.

The J gene is TRBJ2-2, the V gene TRBV7-3; D may correspond to TRBD1 or TRBD2 (5 bases each). Trimming left V 5 bases short and J 2 bases short, with 21 bases between. This CDR3 has 18 amino acids. Germline-derived CDR1 and CDR2 are SGHTA and FQGTGA. The CDR3 is CASSNPGTGAPNTGELFF. CDR3 nucleotides: TGTGCCAGCAGCAATCCGGGCACCGGGGCGCCTAACACCGGGGAGCTGTTTTTT. The whole variable domain, remainder taken from reference TRBV7-3 and TRBJ2-2, is GAGVSQTPSNKVTEKGKYVELRCDPISGHTALYWYRQSLGQGPEFLIYFQGTGAADDSGLPNDRFFAVRPEGSVSTLKIQRTERGDSAVYLCASSNPGTGAPNTGELFFGEGSRLTVL.

This clonotype has a handful of counts. This sequence joins TRBV5-1 and TRBJ1-1; D remains unclear. The V gene's germline CDR1 is SGHRS and CDR2 YFSETQ. The CDR3 runs to 18 residues. The ends were cut back, 1 base at V and 0 bases at J, with 19 bases in the middle. The CDR3 sequence: CASSLYRRAAEMNTEAFF. CDR3 DNA sequence: TGCGCCAGCAGCTTGTACCGACGGGCCGCAGAAATGAACACTGAAGCTTTCTTT.

Only a few counts were recorded for this clonotype. One junction end does not reproduce the germline sequence, and a read error may be involved. The rearrangement uses TRBV20-1 and TRBJ2-1, with unresolved D. Germline CDR1 is DFQATT and CDR2 is SNEGSKA (reference sequence). The CDR3 has 12 amino acids. CDR3 bases: TGCAGTGCCTCAGCCTCCGACAATGAGCAGTTCTTC. It translates to CSASASDNEQFF.

This clonotype occurred a few times. The rearrangement joins TRBV5-5 to TRBJ1-2, with D unclear. Trimming cost V 0 bases and J 6 bases, with 12 bases left between them. This CDR3 has 14 residues. CDR1 and CDR2 from the germline V gene are SGHKS and YYEKEE (reference sequence). CDR3 region: CASSLGTGINGYTF. CDR3 bases: TGTGCCAGCAGCTTGGGGACCGGGATCAATGGCTACACCTTC. Full variable domain (rest looked up from reference TRBV5-5 and TRBJ1-2): DAGVTQSPTHLIKTRGQQVTLRCSPISGHKSVSWYQQVLGQGPQFIFQYYEKEERGRGNFPDRFSARQFPNYSSELNVNALLLGDSALYLCASSLGTGINGYTFGSGTRLTVV.

The chain has TRBV10-2 and TRBJ1-6; no reliable D call. Germline V gene lookup returns CDR1 WSHSY and CDR2 SAAADI. The V gene lost 5 bases and the J gene lost 11 bases, with 16 bases spanning the gap. CDR3 length: 14 residues. The CDR3 coding sequence is TGCGCCAGCAGTTTAGGGTCGTCATCTACACCCCTCCACTTT. This gives the protein CASSLGSSSTPLHF.

There are a few counts of this clonotype. The genes are TRBV12-5 and TRBJ1-4; 8 nucleotides agree with TRBD1. CDR1 and CDR2 (germline): LGHNT, FRNRAP. The CDR3 is 14 amino acids. V was clipped by 4 bases and J by 6 bases; unmatched bases: 4. CDR3 in amino acids: CASGSTGVHEKLFF. DNA of the CDR3: TGTGCTAGTGGTTCGACAGGGGTCCATGAAAAACTGTTTTTT.

This chain links TRBV5-4 with TRBJ2-3; 9 bases map to TRBD2. Losses at the gene ends were 1 base for V and 3 bases for J; bases not matched to a gene: 3. From germline, CDR1 is SGHNT and CDR2 YYREEE (reference sequence). There are 15 residues in the CDR3. CDR3 region: CASSLSLAGTDTQYF. CDR3 in DNA: TGTGCCAGCAGCTTGAGTCTAGCGGGGACAGATACGCAGTATTTT.

This sequence joins TRBV7-9 and TRBJ2-3; TRBD1 aligns across 11 bases. CDR1 and CDR2 from the germline V gene are SEHNR and FQNEAQ (reference sequence). V lost 3 bases, J lost 9 bases, and 5 bases stayed unmatched. This CDR3 spans 14 amino acids. The CDR3 DNA sequence: TGTGCCAGCAGCTTCCCGGACAGGGGGCACACGCAGTATTTT. It encodes CASSFPDRGHTQYF.

This clonotype was seen at least ten times. V gene TRBV27 combines with J gene TRBJ2-5, with D hard to call. This CDR3 is built from 15 residues. Germline CDR1 is MNHEY and CDR2 is SMNVEV (reference sequence). Trimming shortened V by 0 bases and J by 2 bases, and 10 bases separated the two germline ends. CDR3 protein: CASSLSWQKQETQYF. The CDR3 coding sequence is TGTGCCAGCAGTTTATCGTGGCAGAAACAAGAGACCCAGTACTTC.

This clonotype was picked up many times. J is TRBJ1-5 and V is TRBV5-1; 8 bases match TRBD1. Germline V gene lookup returns CDR1 SGHRS and CDR2 YFSETQ. The V segment lost 0 bases and the J segment 6 bases; nucleotides outside the gene matches: 5. CDR3 size: 15 residues. The CDR3 loop reads CASSLGQGAGQPQHF. The CDR3 nucleotides read TGCGCCAGCAGCTTGGGGCAGGGGGCGGGTCAGCCCCAGCATTTT.

The chain recombines TRBV29-1 with TRBJ2-5; D is unresolved. The CDR3 is 13 amino acids. Germline CDR1 and CDR2: SQVTM and ANQGSEA. The germline V and J ends were trimmed by 0 bases and 1 base, with 6 bases remaining between them. The CDR3 region has the DNA TGCAGCGTTGAAGAATGGAGCCAAGAGACCCAGTACTTC. It yields the protein CSVEEWSQETQYF.

J is TRBJ2-3 and V is TRBV7-9, with 8 bases identical to TRBD2. The germline V gene has CDR1 SEHNR and CDR2 FQNEAQ (reference sequence). Unmatched junction bases numbered 6, after V lost 1 base and J lost 6 bases. The CDR3 is 15 residues long. CDR3 protein: CASSLGSGGLDTQYF. The DNA of the CDR3 is TGTGCCAGCAGCTTAGGCTCGGGGGGGCTGGATACGCAGTATTTT. Combining the CDR3 with reference TRBV7-9 and TRBJ2-3 gives the whole variable domain DTGVSQNPRHKITKRGQNVTFRCDPISEHNRLYWYRQTLGQGPEFLTYFQNEAQLEKSRLLSDRFSAERPKGSFSTLEIQRTEQGDSAMYLCASSLGSGGLDTQYFGPGTRLTVL.

This clonotype was seen many times. CDR3 in amino acids: CASSDHLRETQYF. CDR3 DNA: TGCGCCAGCAGCGACCACTTAAGGGAGACCCAGTACTTC. The chain is built from TRBV5-1 and TRBJ2-5; D call uncertain. Germline values: CDR1 SGHRS, CDR2 YFSETQ. The length of the CDR3 is 13 residues. Deletions cut 4 bases from V and 5 bases from J, with 12 bases between.

This clonotype was seen a few times. This sequence joins TRBV10-2 and TRBJ1-3, with no clear D. CDR1 is WSHSY and CDR2 is SAAADI in the germline V gene. Trimming removed 6 bases at V and 1 base at J, with 1 base between. The CDR3 has 11 amino acids. Here the CDR3 reads CASRSGNTIYF. The CDR3 bases are TGCGCCAGCAGATCTGGAAACACCATATATTTT.

This clonotype was observed many times. The chain combines TRBV20-1 with TRBJ2-7; the D gene is possibly TRBD1 (5 bases). Looked up from germline, CDR1 is DFQATT and CDR2 is SNEGSKA (reference sequence). Deletions cut 4 bases from V and 2 bases from J, with 15 bases between. CDR3 length: 14 residues. The CDR3 spells CSATSGAPAYEQYF. DNA for the CDR3: TGCAGTGCTACCTCTGGGGCCCCCGCCTACGAGCAGTACTTC.

This clonotype occurred many times. V usage is TRBV5-1 and J usage is TRBJ2-1; maybe TRBD2 (6 bases). Trimming removed 7 bases from V and 2 bases from J, with 13 bases in between. The germline CDR1 and CDR2 sequences are SGHRS and YFSETQ. This CDR3 has 14 residues. CDR3 in amino acids: CASSGGRTYNEQFF. The CDR3 nucleotides are TGCGCCAGCTCCGGGGGTCGAACCTACAATGAGCAGTTCTTC.

This clonotype was seen repeatedly, ten times or more. This sequence joins TRBV7-3 and TRBJ2-1, with D maybe TRBD1 (5 bases). The CDR3 length is 14 residues. CDR1 is SGHTA, CDR2 FQGTGA, per germline. The V end lost 5 bases, the J end lost 5 bases, and 13 bases lay between the germline ends. CDR3 nucleotides: TGTGCCAGCAGCCCAGGGTCAGGGAACAATGAGCAGTTCTTC. This gives the protein CASSPGSGNNEQFF.

The chain carries TRBV4-2 and TRBJ2-3, with D perhaps matching TRBD2 (6 bases). Per the germline V gene, CDR1 is LGHNA and CDR2 is YNFKEQ. The germline V and J ends were trimmed by 8 bases and 0 bases, with 15 bases remaining between them. The CDR3 is made up of 15 amino acids. CDR3 loop: CASLASSGSTDTQYF. The DNA of the CDR3 is TGTGCCAGCCTAGCAAGTAGCGGCAGCACAGATACGCAGTATTTT.

This clonotype was observed at least ten times. The chain uses TRBV5-5 and TRBJ2-5; D is possibly TRBD1 (6 bases). Germline CDR1 reads SGHKS; CDR2 reads YYEKEE (reference sequence). This CDR3 has 13 residues. V lost 10 bases to trimming and J lost 7 bases, with 20 bases between them. The CDR3: CASSGTPPGTQYF. CDR3 sequence (DNA): TGTGCCTCCTCCGGGACACCGCCCGGGACCCAGTACTTC.

This clonotype came up a few times. This chain joins TRBV2 and TRBJ2-3; 7 bases are a match to TRBD1. With 7 bases clipped from V and 2 bases from J, the junction kept 9 bases outside the gene matches. Germline V gene data show CDR1 as SNHLY and CDR2 as FYNNEI. The CDR3 spans 15 residues. This CDR3 reads CASKIGTALTDTQYF. CDR3 DNA: TGTGCCAGCAAGATCGGGACAGCGCTCACAGATACGCAGTATTTT.

The chain employs TRBV4-2 and TRBJ1-5, with D tentatively TRBD1 (5 bases). This CDR3 spans 13 amino acids. V lost 4 bases and J lost 4, with 8 bases in between. CDR1 and CDR2 from the germline V gene are LGHNA and YNFKEQ. The CDR3 coding sequence is TGTGCCAGCAGCCGGGGGGAGAATCAGCCCCAGCATTTT. Translation: CASSRGENQPQHF.

At least ten counts were recorded for this clonotype. The limits of the CDR3 on the DNA are not certain, so only TCRdb's listed CDR3 is given. V and J are TRBV20-1 and TRBJ2-5; the table's D call TRBD1 went unverified against the DNA. Germline values: CDR1 DFQATT, CDR2 SNEGSKA (reference sequence). The CDR3 adds up to 15 amino acids, both ends counted. This CDR3 is CSARGFGAGGETQYF.

Concerning this clonotype: The junction departs from germline at one end; a sequencing error may be responsible. The chain joins TRBV15 to TRBJ1-4; perhaps TRBD1 as D (6 bases). The CDR3 extends over 15 amino acids. Looked up from germline, CDR1 is LNHNV and CDR2 is YYDKDF (reference sequence). This CDR3 reads CATSRSWTENEKLFF. Here the CDR3 DNA reads TGTGCCACCAGCAGAAGCTGGACAGAAAATGAGAAACTGTTTTTT.

The CDR3, as DNA: TGTGCCAGCAGCCCCCAAACAGGCTATGGCTACACCTTC. Translating gives CASSPQTGYGYTF. The J gene is TRBJ1-2, the V gene TRBV13; D is possibly TRBD1 (5 bases). The CDR3 has 13 amino acids. Trimming removed 5 bases from V and 4 bases from J, with 11 bases in between. Germline CDR1 and CDR2: PRHDT and FYEKMQ (reference sequence).